This T cell receptor beta chain came from a study of blood T cell repertoires in COVID-19 (TCRdb year 2020). Background on the whole study: The collaborator samples originated in the United States, Italy and Spain and spanned the acute and convalescent phases of COVID-19. The prospective study material was composed of cDNA or gDNA derived from T cells, B-cell-depleted T cells, or PBMCs. Subjects who had been exposed to COVID-19, were actively infected with it, or had recovered from it provided the deeply sampled blood TCRbeta repertoires that made up the dataset. The repertoires were released in a freely available public database intended as a resource for research on the immune response to SARS-CoV-2. Samples came from the ongoing ImmuneRACE study (first 160 participants) plus 1,254 subjects from 6 global collaborators. Sample metadata almost always included a de-identified subject ID, COVID-19 status, age in years and sex. Where HLA class I and class II types were available, the types were taken from metadata supplied by the sample provider, not from assay-based typing.

TCRbeta CDR3 regions were amplified from genomic DNA using the immunoSEQ Assay, a bias-controlled multiplex PCR. Per the authors' processing: The number of nucleated cells in each sample was estimated from the amplification of reference gene primers within the assay. To quantify the absolute abundance of each unique TCRbeta CDR3 rearrangement, sequence reads were collapsed and filtered. Productive Simpson clonality was computed per sample as the square root of Simpson's diversity index over productive rearrangements. TCRdb took over this immuneACCESS table, retaining in-frame rearrangements with V and J assigned. Such tables are incomplete; in checked studies, under half of the missing clones stem from an unresolved V gene, and the remainder is unexplained. The DNA gave D and trimming, while V, J and clone size come from that table. The sample profile shows approximately 140,000 clones; around 87% of them were found once. The ten largest clones add up to around 6.5% of the sample.

Each collaborating institution followed its own protocols to collect whole blood in K2EDTA tubes. Collaborator samples were shipped for TCRbeta analysis as frozen whole blood, isolated PBMCs, or DNA extracted from either sample type. Broader findings and caveats from the paper: The quantity of clinical and demographic metadata differed by source and by participant and was supplied without curation.

This clone was observed once. Its binding antigen is unknown. No per-base quality is available; no much larger clone lies one base away. Unmatched junction bases come to 5, with V trimmed by 2 bases and J by 8 bases. From the cysteine up to the phenylalanine, the CDR3 has a length of 14 residues. CDR3 DNA is the only sequence kept; it has 42 bases, read in frame from the first base. The CDR1 and CDR2 encoded by the germline V gene (reference sequence) are MNHEY and SMNVEV. This sequence was found in an elderly man with acute or convalescent COVID-19. The V and J genes are TRBV27 and TRBJ1-1; TRBD1 agrees with 10 junctional bases. The specimen sequenced was peripheral blood. The CDR3 in this case is CASSLRDRGEEAFF. The DNA reads as follows: TGTGCCAGCAGTTTAAGGGACAGGGGAGAGGAAGCTTTCTTT.